The clone carrying this T cell receptor beta chain was detected only a few times. cDNA reverse transcribed from extracted RNA served as the sequencing template. This table comes from immunoSEQ multiplex PCR, and its TCRdb copy is limited to in-frame clones, with some not included. The table shows around 190,000 clones, with around 56% occurring only once. Treatment given: oral pan-JAK inhibitor, 5-10 mg twice daily. This sample stems from a study of CD8+ T cells in alopecia areata. The V and J ends lost 1 base and 0 bases, in that order; junction bases with no gene match: 6. From germline, CDR1 is MGHRA and CDR2 YSYEKL. The CDR3 extends over 18 amino acids.

Material: CD4+ T cells sorted from blood, obtained at week 4, from a patient treated with tofacitinib. This clonotype originated in a human donor with alopecia areata. J is TRBJ2-6 and V is TRBV4-1; 7 nucleotides line up with TRBD2. CDR3 amino acids: CASSQVGGSPSGANVLTF. The CDR3 bases are TGCGCCAGCAGCCAAGTCGGCGGGAGCCCCTCTGGGGCCAACGTCCTGACTTTC.